This T cell receptor (beta chain) is drawn from a study of cytotoxic CD8 clonotypes in ibrutinib-treated CLL (dated by TCRdb to the early 2020s). At the level of the whole study: The cohort had about ten relapsed/refractory and approximately 14 treatment-naive patients; 17 to 18 were IGHV unmutated. Samples averaged approximately 260,000 productive templates and some 96,000 productive rearrangements. Response samples were taken after a median of roughly a year on treatment, ranging from about 6 to 36 months. Cryopreserved peripheral blood mononuclear cells were collected at three points: before therapy, at response, and at either sustained remission or disease progression. Of the roughly 79 people in the trial, around 26 had longitudinal samples available. Responses were partial in some 24 patients and complete in 2; after median about 5.5 years follow-up, about 14 stayed in remission and about twelve progressed. Patients were still on ibrutinib when every remission and progressive disease sample was collected.

The goal of deep resolution MiSeq sequencing was a depth between 1 in 1 million and 1 in 200,000 T cells, and coverage averaged 10x per clonotype. TCR beta libraries were generated with the immunoSEQ hsTCRB Kit. As for the original processing: The data were analyzed with ImmunoSEQ Analyzer and ImmunoSEQ Data Assistant, and V, D and J gene assignments followed IMGT definitions. Clonality was computed as one minus normalized Shannon entropy of productive rearrangement frequencies, ranging from 0 to 1. Only overrepresented clonotypes making up at least 0.05% of each patient's repertoire were included in the public clonotype analysis. Some twelve repertoires from age-matched healthy donors, obtained from immuneACCESS, served as clonality controls. The source is immuneACCESS, and TCRdb retained only in-frame sequences with V and J called. Part of the clones is not carried over; for the studies checked, unresolved V genes explain less than half of this, and the remainder is unexplained. V and J calls and clone size follow that table, whereas D and trimming were derived from the DNA. The sample includes more than 140,000 clones, with approximately 80% observed a single time. Around 30% of the sample goes to the ten largest clones.

The time point label, as the study defines it: approximately eleven months on ibrutinib. For TCR beta library preparation, 1.5 to 2 micrograms of genomic DNA were extracted from the cryopreserved PBMCs. High-throughput TCR beta sequencing was performed on longitudinal blood samples from CLL patients receiving ibrutinib monotherapy. The patients took part in an open-label, single-center phase 2 trial of ibrutinib monotherapy. Results and caveats for the whole study, not just this receptor: Public clonotypes were found to be uncommon and were observed to contract or remain stable during treatment; the increase in clonality was shown to reflect expansion of private clonotypes at ibrutinib response. Lymph node repertoires were not examined, and the timing of sampling was not matched between patients in sustained remission and those whose disease progressed. Baseline clonality exceeded that of age-matched healthy donors and correlated strongly with circulating CD8+ T-cell counts. Clonality rose at ibrutinib response, remained stable during sustained remission, and dropped back toward baseline at progression.

V sheds 5 bases and J sheds 2 bases, leaving 17 bases between their ends. Sequences LNHDA (CDR1) and SQIVND (CDR2) are obtained from the germline V gene (reference sequence). The CDR3 measures 16 amino acids from cysteine to phenylalanine. Only the CDR3 portion is preserved as DNA: 48 bases, with reading frame beginning at the first base. Worth noting for this clone: Its target antigen remains unknown. Base qualities are not provided; no much larger clone lies one nucleotide away.

The sample here was PBMCs, taken after 12 months of ibrutinib treatment. The sequence was collected from a human donor with chronic lymphocytic leukemia. The chain employs TRBV19 and TRBJ2-3; the D match is possibly TRBD1 or TRBD2, with 7 bases aligned in each. The DNA sequence is given as TGTGCCAGTAGTCCAGGGGGGGCGCTTATCACAGATACGCAGTATTTT. Protein translation: CASSPGGALITDTQYF.